The 28 T cell receptor beta chains listed next were all sequenced from one sample in a study of response to subunit inactivated influenza vaccine. TCRdb reprocessed the RT-PCR reads with MiXCR, giving one entry per CDR3 protein. The sample consists of about 520,000 distinct CDR3 sequences, approximately 6.9% of them appearing once. Sequencing used PBMCs from blood, obtained roughly 24 months after vaccination. Source of these receptors: a man between 50 and 70 years old who received an inactivated influenza vaccine.

The sample holds a few counts of this clonotype. The V and J genes are TRBV5-1 and TRBJ2-2; 11 bases line up with TRBD1. This CDR3 comprises 16 residues. The germline CDR1 and CDR2 sequences are SGHRS and YFSETQ. The J segment lost 6 bases and the V segment lost 3 bases, leaving 7 bases of the junction unmatched. The CDR3 nucleotides read TGCGCCAGCAGCTACCGGACAGGGGGCACGTCCGGGGAGCTGTTTTTT. This codes for CASSYRTGGTSGELFF.

This clonotype was detected only a few times. The CDR3 DNA is TGTGCCAGCAGTTTCTTGGGAGGGCCGAGAAATGAGCAGTTCTTC. Amino acids: CASSFLGGPRNEQFF. The J gene is TRBJ2-1, the V gene TRBV12-3 or TRBV12-4, with TRBD2 matching 7 bases. V shed 3 bases and J 7 bases; nucleotides not matched to a gene: 9. CDR3 length: 15 residues.

This clonotype was counted at least ten times. The CDR3 DNA reads as TGTGCCAGCAAAAGACAGGACACAGATACGCAGTATTTT. Translation: CASKRQDTDTQYF. The chain employs TRBV27 and TRBJ2-3; a possible D gene is TRBD1 (6 bases). This CDR3 is 13 amino acids long. Germline lookup yields CDR1 MNHEY and CDR2 SMNVEV (reference sequence). The V and J ends lost 7 bases and 2 bases respectively, with 10 bases between them.

This clonotype was seen a handful of times. The chain joins TRBV5-1 to TRBJ2-1; 7 bases fit TRBD1. This CDR3 region has 13 residues. Germline trimming cut 2 bases from V and 10 bases from J; bases unmatched to any gene: 6. Germline V gives CDR1 SGHRS, CDR2 YFSETQ. CDR3: CASSLEQGVEQFF. CDR3 DNA: TGCGCCAGCAGCTTAGAGCAGGGGGTGGAGCAGTTCTTC. Using reference TRBV5-1 and TRBJ2-1 for the parts outside the CDR3, the full variable domain is KAGVTQTPRYLIKTRGQQVTLSCSPISGHRSVSWYQQTPGQGLQFLFEYFSETQRNKGNFPGRFSGRQFSNSRSEMNVSTLELGDSALYLCASSLEQGVEQFFGPGTRLTVL.

V usage is TRBV7-2 and J usage is TRBJ2-2; the D call may be TRBD1 or TRBD2 (5 bases each). This CDR3 is built from 17 residues. Germline CDR1 and CDR2: SGHTA and FQGNSA. The V and J ends lost 5 bases and 2 bases respectively, with 18 bases between them. Here the CDR3 DNA reads TGTGCCAGCAGCCCCCTGGGGGTCACAACCAACACCGGGGAGCTGTTTTTT. It is translated as CASSPLGVTTNTGELFF.

In this sample, this clonotype turned up a few times. The chain employs TRBV28 and TRBJ2-1; unclear D gene. The V gene's germline CDR1 is MDHEN and CDR2 SYDVKM. V gave up 8 bases and J gave up 2 bases, with 16 bases separating them. The CDR3 spans 15 residues. In DNA form, the CDR3 reads TGTGCCAGCTATTATAGGATTGGCACCTACAATGAGCAGTTCTTC. It specifies CASYYRIGTYNEQFF.

This clonotype was recorded many times. The DNA of the CDR3 is TGCGCCAGCAGCCCGGGGGGTAGTGGACAGGGACTCAATGAGCAGTTCTTC. It translates to CASSPGGSGQGLNEQFF. This chain links TRBV5-1 with TRBJ2-1, with D perhaps matching TRBD1 (8 bases). Per the germline V gene, CDR1 is SGHRS and CDR2 is YFSETQ. The CDR3 contains 17 residues. Trimming removed 4 bases from V and 6 bases from J, with 23 bases in between.

The rearrangement uses TRBV3-1 and TRBJ1-3, with a possible D match to TRBD1 (5 bases). The CDR3 is 15 residues long. Trimming took off 3 bases at V and 1 base at J, with 10 bases between the two ends. The germline CDR1 and CDR2 sequences are LGHDT and YNNKEL (reference sequence). CDR3 in amino acids: CASSQDTGSGNTIYF. As DNA, the CDR3 is TGTGCCAGCAGCCAGGATACAGGATCTGGAAACACCATATATTTT.

This clonotype was found a few times. The V call is TRBV18, the J call TRBJ2-7; D is undetermined. V was cut by 1 base and J by 6 bases, with 10 bases left in between. The CDR3 is made up of 13 amino acids. Per germline, CDR1 KGHSH and CDR2 LQKENI. The CDR3 DNA sequence: TGTGCCAGCTCACCACTGCGGCTTCTCGAGCAGTACTTC. This sequence encodes CASSPLRLLEQYF.

This clonotype has more than one count but fewer than ten. The V gene is TRBV6-1, the J gene TRBJ1-3; a weak D match, TRBD1 (6 bases). Germline CDR1 reads MNHNS; CDR2 reads SASEGT. V was pared by 5 bases and J by 4 bases, with 21 bases between. The CDR3 sequence is 17 residues long. This CDR3 is CASSPDPTGFRGNTIYF. DNA for the CDR3: TGTGCCAGCAGTCCTGACCCGACAGGATTTAGGGGAAACACCATATATTTT.

The chain employs TRBV6-5 and TRBJ1-2; 8 bases line up with TRBD1. The germline CDR1 and CDR2 sequences are MNHEY and SVGAGI. The junction had 8 bases not matched to a gene; V was cut back by 2 bases and J by 6 bases. This CDR3 is 15 amino acids long. Written as DNA, the CDR3 is TGTGCCAGCAGTTACCAATTGGACAGGGTTGATGGCTACACCTTC. It translates to CASSYQLDRVDGYTF.

This clonotype has at least ten counts. The chain employs TRBV7-8 and TRBJ2-7, with 8 bases identical to TRBD2. The CDR3 contains 15 residues. Looked up from germline, CDR1 is SGHVS and CDR2 is FQNEAQ. V was clipped by 5 bases and J by 7 bases; unmatched bases: 13. DNA of the CDR3: TGTGCCAGCAGCCCAGCTGGCGGGAGGACGGGGGAGCAGTACTTC. This translates into CASSPAGGRTGEQYF.

This clonotype was recorded many times. The chain joins TRBV5-1 to TRBJ2-3; D not certain. Trimming removed 0 bases at V and 1 base at J, with 6 bases between. The CDR3 runs to 14 residues. Germline V gene data show CDR1 as SGHRS and CDR2 as YFSETQ. CDR3 region: CASSLAERTDTQYF. Written as DNA, the CDR3 is TGCGCCAGCAGCTTGGCAGAGCGCACAGATACGCAGTATTTT. Full variable domain (missing parts from reference TRBV5-1 and TRBJ2-3): KAGVTQTPRYLIKTRGQQVTLSCSPISGHRSVSWYQQTPGQGLQFLFEYFSETQRNKGNFPGRFSGRQFSNSRSEMNVSTLELGDSALYLCASSLAERTDTQYFGPGTRLTVL.

In this sample, this clonotype turned up many times. This chain links TRBV5-1 with TRBJ2-1; D gene unclear. The CDR3 is 13 residues long. Per germline, CDR1 SGHRS and CDR2 YFSETQ. Trimming shortened V by 6 bases and J by 4 bases, and 11 bases separated the two germline ends. The CDR3 DNA is TGCGCCAGCACCTTAAGTGGGTACAATGAGCAGTTCTTC. Its translation: CASTLSGYNEQFF.

This clonotype was detected only a few times. The CDR3 DNA reads TGTGCCAGCAGCTTAGTGGCGGGAGGTAACAGGGAGCAGTTCTTC. It codes for CASSLVAGGNREQFF. The gene calls are TRBV7-9 and TRBJ2-1, with TRBD2 matching 8 bases. Trimming removed 1 base from V and 10 bases from J; junction bases left unmatched: 9. In germline, CDR1 is SEHNR, CDR2 FQNEAQ (reference sequence). The CDR3 contains 15 residues.

The sample holds many counts of this clonotype. This sequence joins TRBV7-2 and TRBJ2-2; no reliable D call. The V and J ends lost 1 base and 7 bases respectively, with 4 bases between them. The CDR3 has 12 amino acids. CDR1 and CDR2 (germline): SGHTA, FQGNSA. The CDR3 nucleotides are TGTGCCAGCAGCTTAGAGGTCGGGGAGCTGTTTTTT. It specifies CASSLEVGELFF. The full variable domain, its missing parts supplied by reference TRBV7-2 and TRBJ2-2, is GAGVSQSPSNKVTEKGKDVELRCDPISGHTALYWYRQSLGQGLEFLIYFQGNSAPDKSGLPSDRFSAERTGGSVSTLTIQRTQQEDSAVYLCASSLEVGELFFGEGSRLTVL.

The chain combines TRBV4-1 with TRBJ1-5, with D possibly matching TRBD1 (5 bases). This CDR3 is built from 16 residues. V lost 0 bases to trimming and J lost 6 bases, with 15 bases between them. The germline CDR1 and CDR2 sequences are MGHRA and YSYEKL. CDR3 residues: CASSQDLAGRSQPQHF. The CDR3 DNA is TGCGCCAGCAGCCAAGATCTCGCAGGGAGGAGTCAGCCCCAGCATTTT.

V gene TRBV5-1 combines with J gene TRBJ1-5; D uncertain. The CDR3 totals 15 residues. The V and J ends lost 1 base and 7 bases respectively, with 15 bases between them. The germline V gene encodes CDR1 SGHRS and CDR2 YFSETQ. This chain's CDR3 is CASSLLTVGRQPQHF. The CDR3 DNA is TGCGCCAGCAGCTTGCTAACTGTAGGGAGGCAGCCCCAGCATTTT.

The sample holds many counts of this clonotype. The chain couples TRBV20-1 to TRBJ1-1, with 8 bases aligning to TRBD1. The CDR3 loop spans 14 amino acids. CDR1 is DFQATT, CDR2 SNEGSKA, per germline (reference sequence). The ends lost 6 bases at V and 4 bases at J; junction bases unmatched: 10. CDR3 sequence: CSAYLPRGLTEAFF. CDR3 in DNA: TGCAGTGCCTATTTACCCAGGGGGCTCACTGAAGCTTTCTTT.

The chain has TRBV7-8 and TRBJ2-7; no reliable D call. Trimming removed 5 bases at V and 6 bases at J, with 14 bases between. Germline lookup yields CDR1 SGHVS and CDR2 FQNEAQ. This CDR3 contains 13 residues. The CDR3 DNA sequence: TGTGCCAGCAGCGCCGGGTCTCGCCTCGAGCAGTACTTC. It codes for CASSAGSRLEQYF.

In this sample, this clonotype turned up many times. The chain joins TRBV29-1 to TRBJ2-3; 8 bases are shared with TRBD1. CDR3 length equals 14 residues. The trim removed 4 bases at V and 1 base at J, leaving 4 bases unmatched. From germline, CDR1 is SQVTM and CDR2 ANQGSEA. The CDR3, as DNA: TGCAGCGTTGCCTCGGGACAGGGCACAGATACGCAGTATTTT. Translating it yields CSVASGQGTDTQYF.

The gene calls are TRBV3-1 and TRBJ2-7, with no clear D. Germline V gene data show CDR1 as LGHDT and CDR2 as YNNKEL (reference sequence). CDR3 length: 11 amino acids. The V end lost 5 bases, the J end lost 6 bases, and 8 bases lay between the germline ends. The CDR3 sequence: CASSYLGEQYF. The CDR3 DNA reads as TGTGCCAGCAGCTACCTGGGCGAGCAGTACTTC.

This chain links TRBV12-3 or TRBV12-4 with TRBJ2-1; 9 bases are a match to TRBD1. With 5 bases clipped from V and 9 bases from J, the junction kept 2 bases outside the gene matches. The CDR3 loop spans 12 amino acids. The CDR3 bases are TGTGCCAGCAGTGGACAGGGGATTGAGCAGTTCTTC. Its translation is CASSGQGIEQFF.

This clonotype appeared many times. V usage is TRBV6-5 and J usage is TRBJ1-5, with TRBD1 matching 7 bases. The J segment lost 4 bases and the V segment lost 0 bases, leaving 3 bases of the junction unmatched. The CDR3 is 15 residues long. Germline values: CDR1 MNHEY, CDR2 SVGAGI. CDR3 residues: CASSYSVTGNQPQHF. For the CDR3, the DNA is TGTGCCAGCAGTTACTCGGTGACAGGGAATCAGCCCCAGCATTTT.

In its sample, this clonotype was seen many times. CDR3 bases: TGTGCCAGCAGCTTACTCGGTACTGCGAACACCGGGGAGCTGTTTTTT. Its protein is CASSLLGTANTGELFF. The chain recombines TRBV7-6 with TRBJ2-2; D is ambiguous. This CDR3 spans 16 amino acids. Trimming shortened V by 2 bases and J by 0 bases, and 10 bases separated the two germline ends. Germline lookup yields CDR1 SGHVS and CDR2 FNYEAQ.

This rearrangement joins TRBV19 to TRBJ1-4; 7 positions agree with TRBD1. Trimming removed 6 bases from V and 8 bases from J; junction bases left unmatched: 12. The CDR3 spans 15 residues. Germline values: CDR1 LNHDA, CDR2 SQIVND (reference sequence). CDR3 loop: CASSFRQGGREKLFF. The CDR3 coding sequence is TGTGCCAGTAGCTTTCGACAGGGAGGAAGGGAAAAACTGTTTTTT.

This clonotype turned up a few times. This chain connects TRBV10-2 to TRBJ2-5; D may be TRBD1 or TRBD2 (6 bases each). V was clipped by 7 bases and J by 10 bases, with 22 bases between them. Germline V gene data show CDR1 as WSHSY and CDR2 as SAAADI. The CDR3 has 14 amino acids. CDR3 nucleotide sequence: TGCGCCAGCAATGGGGGGCATTTGGCAGAGGACCAGTACTTC. Translating gives CASNGGHLAEDQYF.

In its sample, this clonotype was seen a few times. The chain has TRBV20-1 and TRBJ2-7; 9 positions match TRBD2. The ends lost 3 bases at V and 1 base at J; junction bases unmatched: 4. There are 14 residues in the CDR3. Germline CDR1 reads DFQATT; CDR2 reads SNEGSKA (reference sequence). DNA of the CDR3: TGCAGTGCTAGCCCTAGCGGGATGTCCTACGAGCAGTACTTC. Amino acid sequence: CSASPSGMSYEQYF.